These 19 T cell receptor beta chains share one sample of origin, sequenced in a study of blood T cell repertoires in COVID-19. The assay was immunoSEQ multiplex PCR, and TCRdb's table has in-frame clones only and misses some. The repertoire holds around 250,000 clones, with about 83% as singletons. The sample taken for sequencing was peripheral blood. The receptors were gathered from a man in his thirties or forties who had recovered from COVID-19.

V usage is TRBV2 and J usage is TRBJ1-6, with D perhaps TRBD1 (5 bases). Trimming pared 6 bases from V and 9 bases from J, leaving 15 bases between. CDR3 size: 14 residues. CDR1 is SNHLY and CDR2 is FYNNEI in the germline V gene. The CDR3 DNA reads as TGTGCCAGCAGAGGGGCCGGGGGGACTTCACCCCTCCACTTT. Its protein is CASRGAGGTSPLHF.

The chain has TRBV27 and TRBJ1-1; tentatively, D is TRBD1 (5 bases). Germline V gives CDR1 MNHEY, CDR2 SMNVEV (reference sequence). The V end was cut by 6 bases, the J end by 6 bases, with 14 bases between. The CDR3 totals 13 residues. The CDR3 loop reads CASRKRGEAEAFF. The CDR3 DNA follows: TGTGCCAGCAGGAAGAGAGGGGAGGCTGAAGCTTTCTTT.

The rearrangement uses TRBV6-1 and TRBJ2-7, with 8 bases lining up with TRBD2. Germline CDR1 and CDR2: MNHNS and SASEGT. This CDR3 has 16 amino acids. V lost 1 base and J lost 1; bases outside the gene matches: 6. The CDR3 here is CASSEDIAGRSYEQYF. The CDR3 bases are TGTGCCAGCAGTGAAGACATAGCGGGGCGTTCCTACGAGCAGTACTTC.

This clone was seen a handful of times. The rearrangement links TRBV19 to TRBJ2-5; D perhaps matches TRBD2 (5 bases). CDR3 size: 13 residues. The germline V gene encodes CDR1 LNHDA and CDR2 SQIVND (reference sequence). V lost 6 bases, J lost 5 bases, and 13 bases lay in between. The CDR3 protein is CASRGSGPETQYF. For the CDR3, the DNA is TGTGCCAGTAGAGGGAGCGGTCCGGAGACCCAGTACTTC.

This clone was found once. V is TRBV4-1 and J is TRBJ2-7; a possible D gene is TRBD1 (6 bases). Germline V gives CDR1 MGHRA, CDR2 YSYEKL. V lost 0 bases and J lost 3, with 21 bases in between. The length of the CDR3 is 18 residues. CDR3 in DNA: TGCGCCAGCAGCCAAGAAACCCAGTCTCTCCGGGACAACTACGAGCAGTACTTC. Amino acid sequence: CASSQETQSLRDNYEQYF.

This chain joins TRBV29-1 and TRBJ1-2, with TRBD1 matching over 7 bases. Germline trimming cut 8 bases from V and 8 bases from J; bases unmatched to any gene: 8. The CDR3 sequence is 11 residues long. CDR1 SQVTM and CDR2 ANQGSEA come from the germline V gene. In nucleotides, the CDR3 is TGCAGCTATAGACAGGGCGAAGGCTACACCTTC. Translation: CSYRQGEGYTF. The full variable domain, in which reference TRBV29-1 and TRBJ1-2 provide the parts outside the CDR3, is SAVISQKPSRDICQRGTSLTIQCQVDSQVTMMFWYRQQPGQSLTLIATANQGSEATYESGFVIDKFPISRPNLTFSTLTVSNMSPEDSSIYLCSYRQGEGYTFGSGTRLTVV.

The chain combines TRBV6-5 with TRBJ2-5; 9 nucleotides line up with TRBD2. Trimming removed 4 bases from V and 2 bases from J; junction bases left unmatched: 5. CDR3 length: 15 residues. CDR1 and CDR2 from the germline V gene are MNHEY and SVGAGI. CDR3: CASSSLAGGQETQYF. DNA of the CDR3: TGTGCCAGCAGTTCACTCGCGGGGGGGCAAGAGACCCAGTACTTC.

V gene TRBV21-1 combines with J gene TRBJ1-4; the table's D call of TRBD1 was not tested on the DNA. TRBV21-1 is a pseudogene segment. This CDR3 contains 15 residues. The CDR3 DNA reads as TGTGCCAGCTCCACCGCTGACAGTTCTAATGAAAAACTGTTTTTT. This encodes CASSTADSSNEKLFF.

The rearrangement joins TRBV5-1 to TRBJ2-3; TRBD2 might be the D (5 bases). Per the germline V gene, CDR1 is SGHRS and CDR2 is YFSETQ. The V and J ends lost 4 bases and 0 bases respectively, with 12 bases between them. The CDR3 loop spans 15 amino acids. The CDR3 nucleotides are TGCGCCAGCAGCCCCGCGGGCAGAAGCACAGATACGCAGTATTTT. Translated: CASSPAGRSTDTQYF.

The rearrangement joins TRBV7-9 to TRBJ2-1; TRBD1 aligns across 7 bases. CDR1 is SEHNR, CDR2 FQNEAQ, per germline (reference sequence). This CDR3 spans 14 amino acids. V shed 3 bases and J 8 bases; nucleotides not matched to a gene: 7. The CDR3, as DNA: TGTGCCAGCAGCTTGGGACAGTTGTTGGATGAGCAGTTCTTC. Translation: CASSLGQLLDEQFF.

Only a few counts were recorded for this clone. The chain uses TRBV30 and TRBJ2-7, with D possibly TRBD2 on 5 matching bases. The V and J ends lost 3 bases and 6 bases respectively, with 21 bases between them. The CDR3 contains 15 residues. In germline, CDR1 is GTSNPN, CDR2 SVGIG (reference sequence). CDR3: CAWRVGPPGVGEQYF. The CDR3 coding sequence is TGTGCCTGGAGGGTCGGACCCCCCGGGGTCGGCGAGCAGTACTTC.

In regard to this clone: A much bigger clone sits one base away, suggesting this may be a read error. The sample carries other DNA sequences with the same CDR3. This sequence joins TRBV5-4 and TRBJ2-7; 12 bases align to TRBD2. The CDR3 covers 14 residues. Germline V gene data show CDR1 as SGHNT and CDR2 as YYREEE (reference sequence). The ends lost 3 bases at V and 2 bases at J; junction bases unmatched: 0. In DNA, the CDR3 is TGTGCCAGCAGCTCTAGCGGGGGGGCCTACGAGCAGTACTTC. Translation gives CASSSSGGAYEQYF.

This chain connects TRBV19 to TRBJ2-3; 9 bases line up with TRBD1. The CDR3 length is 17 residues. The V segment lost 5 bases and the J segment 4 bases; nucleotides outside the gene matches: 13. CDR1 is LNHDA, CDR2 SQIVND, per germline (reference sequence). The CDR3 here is CASSPRVGTGLADTQYF. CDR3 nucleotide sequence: TGTGCCAGTAGTCCCAGGGTCGGGACAGGGTTGGCAGATACGCAGTATTTT.

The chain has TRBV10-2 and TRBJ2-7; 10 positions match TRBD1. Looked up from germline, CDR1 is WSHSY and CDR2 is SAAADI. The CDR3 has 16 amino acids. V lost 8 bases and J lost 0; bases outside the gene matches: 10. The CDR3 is CASGDRGPQSSYEQYV. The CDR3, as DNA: TGCGCCAGCGGCGACAGGGGGCCCCAGAGCTCCTACGAGCAGTACGTC.

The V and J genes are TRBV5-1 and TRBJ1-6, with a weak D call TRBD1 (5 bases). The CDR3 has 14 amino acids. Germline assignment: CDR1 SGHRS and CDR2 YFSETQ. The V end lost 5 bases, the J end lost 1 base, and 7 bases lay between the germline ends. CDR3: CASREGSYNSPLHF. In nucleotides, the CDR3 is TGCGCCAGCAGGGAGGGGTCCTATAATTCACCCCTCCACTTT.

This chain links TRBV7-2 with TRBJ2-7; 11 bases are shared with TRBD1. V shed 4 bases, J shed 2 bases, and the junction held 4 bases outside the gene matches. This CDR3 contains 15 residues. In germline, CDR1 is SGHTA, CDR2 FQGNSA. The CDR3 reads CASSSDRGPTYEQYF. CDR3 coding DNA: TGTGCCAGCAGCTCGGACAGGGGGCCGACCTACGAGCAGTACTTC.

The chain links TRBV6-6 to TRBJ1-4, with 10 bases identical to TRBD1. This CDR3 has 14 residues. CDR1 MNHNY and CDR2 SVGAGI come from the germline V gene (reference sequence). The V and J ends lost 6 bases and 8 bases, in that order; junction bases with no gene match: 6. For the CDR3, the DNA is TGTGCCAGCAGCCGACAGGGGGCAGGGGAAAAACTGTTTTTT. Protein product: CASSRQGAGEKLFF.

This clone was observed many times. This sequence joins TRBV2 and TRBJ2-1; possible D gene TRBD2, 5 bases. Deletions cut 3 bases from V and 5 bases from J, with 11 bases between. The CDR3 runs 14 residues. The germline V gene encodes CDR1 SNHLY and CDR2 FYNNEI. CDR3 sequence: CASSERGSHNEQFF. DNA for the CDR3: TGTGCCAGCAGTGAGAGAGGGTCCCACAATGAGCAGTTCTTC.

CDR3 bases: TGTGCCAGCAGCGACCGGGGACAGGGGTCGGATGGCTACACCTTC. As protein: CASSDRGQGSDGYTF. The chain uses TRBV9 and TRBJ1-2, with TRBD1 identical over 10 bases. This CDR3 is 15 amino acids long. Germline V gene lookup returns CDR1 SGDLS and CDR2 YYNGEE. V shed 3 bases and J 6 bases; nucleotides not matched to a gene: 8. Filled out from reference TRBV9 and TRBJ1-2, the complete variable domain reads DSGVTQTPKHLITATGQRVTLRCSPRSGDLSVYWYQQSLDQGLQFLIQYYNGEERAKGNILERFSAQQFPDLHSELNLSSLELGDSALYFCASSDRGQGSDGYTFGSGTRLTVV.